This is a list of T cell receptor beta chains from one sample in a study of T cells in Graves' hyperthyroidism and ophthalmopathy. TCRdb reprocessed the multiplex PCR reads with MiXCR, giving one entry per CDR3 protein. The table includes 400,000 to 600,000 distinct CDR3 sequences, more than 15% detected once. The sequenced material came from blood. The source is a young woman with Graves' ophthalmopathy. CDR3s leave out the opening cysteine and the closing phenylalanine or tryptophan.

v_gene | CDR3aa
TRBV28 | ASKGTKLQEAQY
TRBV20-1 | SVEKREVVQETQY
TRBV20-1 | SAPDRNSNQPQH
TRBV29-1 | SVVQGKETQY
TRBV27 | ASSGGDLYNQPQH
TRBV7-3 | ASSPTGGRYEQY
TRBV28 | ASANPGFNEQY
TRBV20-1 | SARPGQGLGEQF
TRBV10-3 | AISEPTRTVTYTDTQY
TRBV3-1 | ASSLRDTNQPQH
TRBV29-1 | SVAPNSYEQY
TRBV5-6 | ASSPRDKGTDTQY
TRBV6-2/TRBV6-3 | ASSYSDSSYEQY
TRBV6-1 | ASSEEGVEQY
TRBV7-2 | ASSPRTELNYGYT
TRBV18 | ASSPPSGTGEQY
TRBV27 | ASAGGRPSEQF
TRBV18 | ASSPGTGPNQPQH
TRBV29-1 | SAHGLAGVYEQF
TRBV5-6 | ASSPDSGALRGGYT
TRBV7-8 | ASSYSRDRTDTQY
TRBV16 | ASSLLGTARETQY
TRBV28 | ASSFFGGGAF
TRBV30 | AWSKAGVYEQY
TRBV14 | ASSPLGWTGTETQY
TRBV28 | ASSLWSGEETQY
TRBV20-1 | SARDGTSGRTDTQY
TRBV12-3/TRBV12-4 | ASSFGASTDTQY
TRBV20-1 | SARDETSRLEQY
TRBV28 | ASSPWTGGHEQY
TRBV7-3 | ASSPSFLAGSNEQF
TRBV19 | ASTTRWPSGVQETQY
TRBV28 | ASTLPTGGTEAF
TRBV4-2 | ASSQVTSGNEQF
TRBV24-1 | ATSDPPGNKTSGANVLT
TRBV28 | ASMYSRTEAF
TRBV3-1 | ASSQIDTQY
TRBV11-1 | ASSSNPLTNTEAF
TRBV18 | ASSYTDGDTGELF
TRBV20-1 | SARETRGLAGRFYEQY
TRBV7-9 | ASSSGGGLDEQY
TRBV12-3/TRBV12-4 | ASSLTAATNEKLF
TRBV30 | AWSVILTEGENTEAF
TRBV4-1 | ASSQDPIQGLGNSPLH
TRBV5-1 | ASSLSPQGEGEKLF
TRBV28 | ASSFPLADEQF
TRBV18 | ASSPTGAGSYEQY
TRBV7-2 | ASTVTGPQETQY
TRBV7-2 | ASSSRQVSDTQY
TRBV9 | ASSSPGSGFQSDTQY
TRBV10-2 | ASSEQGWYTGELF
TRBV6-1 | ASSIGPGPYNEQF